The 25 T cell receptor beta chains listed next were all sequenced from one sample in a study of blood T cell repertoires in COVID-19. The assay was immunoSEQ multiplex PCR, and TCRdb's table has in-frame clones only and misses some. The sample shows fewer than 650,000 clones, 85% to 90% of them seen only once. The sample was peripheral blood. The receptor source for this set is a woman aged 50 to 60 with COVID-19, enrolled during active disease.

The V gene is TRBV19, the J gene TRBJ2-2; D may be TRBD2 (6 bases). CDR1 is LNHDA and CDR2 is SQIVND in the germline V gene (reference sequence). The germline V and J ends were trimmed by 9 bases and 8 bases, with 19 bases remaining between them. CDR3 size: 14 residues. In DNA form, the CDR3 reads TGTGCCAGCCGAGGCCGGGGGAGCCCAGGGGAGCTGTTTTTT. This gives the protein CASRGRGSPGELFF.

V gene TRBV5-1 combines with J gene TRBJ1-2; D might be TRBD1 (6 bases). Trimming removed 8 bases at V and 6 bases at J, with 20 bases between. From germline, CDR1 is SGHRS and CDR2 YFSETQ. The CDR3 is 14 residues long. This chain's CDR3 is CASRQGLGAHGYTF. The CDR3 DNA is TGCGCCAGTCGTCAGGGGTTAGGGGCCCATGGCTACACCTTC. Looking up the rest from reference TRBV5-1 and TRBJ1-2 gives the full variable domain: KAGVTQTPRYLIKTRGQQVTLSCSPISGHRSVSWYQQTPGQGLQFLFEYFSETQRNKGNFPGRFSGRQFSNSRSEMNVSTLELGDSALYLCASRQGLGAHGYTFGSGTRLTVV.

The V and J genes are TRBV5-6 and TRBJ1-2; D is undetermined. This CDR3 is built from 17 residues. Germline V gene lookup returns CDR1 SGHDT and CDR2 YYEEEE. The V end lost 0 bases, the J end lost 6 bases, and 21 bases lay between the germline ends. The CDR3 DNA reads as TGTGCCAGCAGCTTGGGGTGGAGGCAGCGGGTTGAGGATGGCTACACCTTC. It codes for CASSLGWRQRVEDGYTF.

DNA of the CDR3: TGTGCCAGCAGCCTCTTATCTATATCGAACACTGAAGCTTTCTTT. Protein sequence: CASSLLSISNTEAFF. This chain joins TRBV3-1 (or the pseudogene TRBV3-2) and TRBJ1-1; D gene ambiguous. Germline-derived CDR1 and CDR2 are LGHDT and YNNKEL (reference sequence). The CDR3 covers 15 residues. V was clipped by 4 bases and J by 1 base, with 13 bases between them.

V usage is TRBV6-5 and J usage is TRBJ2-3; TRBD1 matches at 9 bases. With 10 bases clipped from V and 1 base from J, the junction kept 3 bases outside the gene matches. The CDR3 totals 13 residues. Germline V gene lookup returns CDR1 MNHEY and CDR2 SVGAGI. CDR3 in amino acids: CAIRDRGTDTQYF. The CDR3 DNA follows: TGTGCCATCCGGGACAGGGGCACAGATACGCAGTATTTT.

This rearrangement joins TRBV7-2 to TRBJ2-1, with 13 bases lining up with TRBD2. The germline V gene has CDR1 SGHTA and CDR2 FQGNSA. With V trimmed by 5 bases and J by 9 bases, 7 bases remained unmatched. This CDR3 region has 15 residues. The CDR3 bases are TGTGCCAGCAGCACTAGCGGGGGGGCCGGTGGTGAGCAGTTCTTC. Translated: CASSTSGGAGGEQFF. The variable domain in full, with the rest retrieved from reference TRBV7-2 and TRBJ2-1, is GAGVSQSPSNKVTEKGKDVELRCDPISGHTALYWYRQSLGQGLEFLIYFQGNSAPDKSGLPSDRFSAERTGGSVSTLTIQRTQQEDSAVYLCASSTSGGAGGEQFFGPGTRLTVL.

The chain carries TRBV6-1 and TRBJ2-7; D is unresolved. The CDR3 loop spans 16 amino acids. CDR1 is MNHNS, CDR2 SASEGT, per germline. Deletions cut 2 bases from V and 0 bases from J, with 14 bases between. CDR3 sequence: CASSEPPVSSSYEQYF. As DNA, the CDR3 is TGTGCCAGCAGTGAACCCCCAGTTTCCAGCTCCTACGAGCAGTACTTC.

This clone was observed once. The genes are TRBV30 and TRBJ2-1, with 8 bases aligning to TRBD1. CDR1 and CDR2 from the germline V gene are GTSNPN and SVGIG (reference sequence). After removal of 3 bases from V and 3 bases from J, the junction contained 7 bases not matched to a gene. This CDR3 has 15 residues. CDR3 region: CAWRLGGQVYNEQFF. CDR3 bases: TGTGCCTGGAGACTCGGGGGACAGGTCTACAATGAGCAGTTCTTC.

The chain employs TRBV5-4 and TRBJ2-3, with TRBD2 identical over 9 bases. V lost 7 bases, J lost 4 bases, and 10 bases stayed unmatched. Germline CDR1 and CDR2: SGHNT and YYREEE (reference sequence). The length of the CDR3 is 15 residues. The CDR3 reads CASVGGGGGADTQYF. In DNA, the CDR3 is TGTGCCAGCGTCGGCGGGGGGGGAGGCGCAGATACGCAGTATTTT.

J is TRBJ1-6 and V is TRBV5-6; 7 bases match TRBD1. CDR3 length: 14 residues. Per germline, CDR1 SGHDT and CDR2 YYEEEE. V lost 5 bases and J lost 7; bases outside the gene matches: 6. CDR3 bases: TGTGCCAGCAGAGGGACAGACCAGAATTCACCCCTCCACTTT. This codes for CASRGTDQNSPLHF. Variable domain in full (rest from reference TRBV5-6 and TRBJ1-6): DAGVTQSPTHLIKTRGQQVTLRCSPKSGHDTVSWYQQALGQGPQFIFQYYEEEERQRGNFPDRFSGHQFPNYSSELNVNALLLGDSALYLCASRGTDQNSPLHFGNGTRLTVT.

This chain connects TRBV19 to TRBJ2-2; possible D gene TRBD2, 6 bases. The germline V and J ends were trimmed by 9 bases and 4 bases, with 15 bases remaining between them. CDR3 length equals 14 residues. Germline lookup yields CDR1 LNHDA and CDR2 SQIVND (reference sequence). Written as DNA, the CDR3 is TGTGCCAGCGGAGGGGATATGGGCACCGGGGAGCTGTTTTTT. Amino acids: CASGGDMGTGELFF. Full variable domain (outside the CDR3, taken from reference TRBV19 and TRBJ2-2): DGGITQSPKYLFRKEGQNVTLSCEQNLNHDAMYWYRQDPGQGLRLIYYSQIVNDFQKGDIAEGYSVSREKKESFPLTVTSAQKNPTAFYLCASGGDMGTGELFFGEGSRLTVL.

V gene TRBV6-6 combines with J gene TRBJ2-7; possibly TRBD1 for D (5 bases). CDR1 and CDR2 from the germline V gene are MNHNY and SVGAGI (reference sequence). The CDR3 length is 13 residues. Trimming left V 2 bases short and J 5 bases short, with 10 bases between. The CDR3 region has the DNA TGTGCCAGCAGTTACAGACAGTTTCACGAGCAGTACTTC. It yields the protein CASSYRQFHEQYF.

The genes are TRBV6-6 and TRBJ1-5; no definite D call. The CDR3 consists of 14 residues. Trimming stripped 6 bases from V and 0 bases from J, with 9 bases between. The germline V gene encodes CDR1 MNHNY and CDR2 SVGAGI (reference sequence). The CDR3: CASSLDGSNQPQHF. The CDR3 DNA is TGTGCCAGCAGCCTAGACGGTAGCAATCAGCCCCAGCATTTT.

The CDR3: CATKGADQPQHF. CDR3 bases: TGTGCCACCAAGGGGGCCGATCAGCCCCAGCATTTT. The rearrangement links TRBV24-1 to TRBJ1-5; TRBD1 matches 7 bases. In germline, CDR1 is KGHDR, CDR2 SFDVKD. CDR3 length: 12 residues. The J segment lost 5 bases and the V segment lost 8 bases, leaving 2 bases of the junction unmatched.

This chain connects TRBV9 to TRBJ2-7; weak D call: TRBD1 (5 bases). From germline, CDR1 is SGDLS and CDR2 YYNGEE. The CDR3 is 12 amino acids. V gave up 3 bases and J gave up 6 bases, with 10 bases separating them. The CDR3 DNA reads TGTGCCAGCAGCGCAGGGCGCGGCGAGCAGTACTTC. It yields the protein CASSAGRGEQYF. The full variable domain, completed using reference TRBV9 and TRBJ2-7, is DSGVTQTPKHLITATGQRVTLRCSPRSGDLSVYWYQQSLDQGLQFLIQYYNGEERAKGNILERFSAQQFPDLHSELNLSSLELGDSALYFCASSAGRGEQYFGPGTRLTVT.

The CDR3 sequence: CASSWPRDGVQGEQYF. CDR3 DNA sequence: TGCGCCAGCAGCTGGCCGCGGGACGGGGTACAAGGGGAGCAGTACTTC. The genes are TRBV5-1 and TRBJ2-7; D may be TRBD2 (6 bases). Trimming left V 3 bases short and J 7 bases short, with 23 bases between. CDR1 is SGHRS and CDR2 is YFSETQ in the germline V gene. CDR3 size: 16 residues.

This CDR3 reads CASSIGQGTSYEQYF. CDR3 DNA: TGTGCCAGTTCAATCGGACAGGGGACCTCCTACGAGCAGTACTTC. The J gene is TRBJ2-7, the V gene TRBV18, with 9 nucleotides matching TRBD1. The CDR3 has 15 amino acids. CDR1 and CDR2 (germline): KGHSH, LQKENI. V shed 9 bases, J shed 0 bases, and the junction held 9 bases outside the gene matches.

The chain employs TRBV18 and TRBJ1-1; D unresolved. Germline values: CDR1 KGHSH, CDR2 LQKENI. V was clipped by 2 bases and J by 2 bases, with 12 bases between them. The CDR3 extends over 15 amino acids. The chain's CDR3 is CASSPSLQTNTEAFF. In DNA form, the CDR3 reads TGTGCCAGCTCACCAAGTTTGCAGACTAACACTGAAGCTTTCTTT.

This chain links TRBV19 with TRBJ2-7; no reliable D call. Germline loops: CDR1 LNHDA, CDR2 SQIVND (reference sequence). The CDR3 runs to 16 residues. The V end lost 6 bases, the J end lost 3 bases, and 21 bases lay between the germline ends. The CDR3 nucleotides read TGTGCCAGTAGGGCCGGCGAAGGCAGGCGCCTCTACGAGCAGTACTTC. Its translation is CASRAGEGRRLYEQYF. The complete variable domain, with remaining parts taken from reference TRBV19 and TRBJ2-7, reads DGGITQSPKYLFRKEGQNVTLSCEQNLNHDAMYWYRQDPGQGLRLIYYSQIVNDFQKGDIAEGYSVSREKKESFPLTVTSAQKNPTAFYLCASRAGEGRRLYEQYFGPGTRLTVT.

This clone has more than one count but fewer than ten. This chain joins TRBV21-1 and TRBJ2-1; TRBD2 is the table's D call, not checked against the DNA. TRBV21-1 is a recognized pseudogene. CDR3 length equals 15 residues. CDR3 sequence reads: CASSLRGGWHNEQFF. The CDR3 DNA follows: TGTGCCAGCAGCCTTCGGGGAGGGTGGCACAATGAGCAGTTCTTC.

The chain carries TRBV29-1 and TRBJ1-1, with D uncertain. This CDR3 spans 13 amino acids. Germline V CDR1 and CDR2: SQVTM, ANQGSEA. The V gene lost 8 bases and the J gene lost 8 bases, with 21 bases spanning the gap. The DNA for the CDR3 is TGCAGCTCCCAATTCACAACGGGAGACGAAGCTTTCTTT. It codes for CSSQFTTGDEAFF.

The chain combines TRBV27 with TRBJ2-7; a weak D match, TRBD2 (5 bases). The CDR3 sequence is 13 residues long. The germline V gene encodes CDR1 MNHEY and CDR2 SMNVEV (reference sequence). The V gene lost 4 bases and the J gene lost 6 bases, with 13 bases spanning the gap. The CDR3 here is CASSWATEGEQYF. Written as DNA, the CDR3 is TGTGCCAGCAGTTGGGCAACAGAGGGCGAGCAGTACTTC.

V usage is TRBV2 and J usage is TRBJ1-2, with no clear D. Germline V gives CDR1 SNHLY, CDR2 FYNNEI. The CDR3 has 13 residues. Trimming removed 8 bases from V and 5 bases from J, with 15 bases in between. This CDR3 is CASGETTIYGYTF. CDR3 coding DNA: TGTGCCAGCGGGGAGACGACTATTTATGGCTACACCTTC.

CDR3 sequence: CSASVSKNIQYF. CDR3 coding DNA: TGCAGCGCCAGCGTCTCCAAAAACATTCAGTACTTC. The V call is TRBV29-1, the J call TRBJ2-4; D ambiguous. Trimming cost V 7 bases and J 2 bases, with 9 bases left between them. The CDR3 is 12 amino acids. Per germline, CDR1 SQVTM and CDR2 ANQGSEA.

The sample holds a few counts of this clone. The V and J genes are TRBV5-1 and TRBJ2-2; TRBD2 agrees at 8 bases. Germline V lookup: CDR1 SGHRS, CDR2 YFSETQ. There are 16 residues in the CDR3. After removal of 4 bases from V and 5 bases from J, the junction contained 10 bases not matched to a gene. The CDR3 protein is CASSPRGALGTGELFF. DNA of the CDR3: TGCGCCAGCAGCCCGCGGGGGGCCCTCGGAACCGGGGAGCTGTTTTTT.